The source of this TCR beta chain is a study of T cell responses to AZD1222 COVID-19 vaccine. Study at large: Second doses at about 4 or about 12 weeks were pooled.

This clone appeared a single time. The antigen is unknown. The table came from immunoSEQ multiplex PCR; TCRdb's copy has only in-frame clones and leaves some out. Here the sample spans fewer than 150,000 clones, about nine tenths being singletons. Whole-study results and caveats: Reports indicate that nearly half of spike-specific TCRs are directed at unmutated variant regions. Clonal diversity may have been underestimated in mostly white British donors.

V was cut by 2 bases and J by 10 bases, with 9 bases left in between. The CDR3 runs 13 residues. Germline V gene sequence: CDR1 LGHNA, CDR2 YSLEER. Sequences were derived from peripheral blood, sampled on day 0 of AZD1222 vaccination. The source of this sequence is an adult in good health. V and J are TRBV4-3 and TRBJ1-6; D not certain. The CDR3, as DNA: TGCGCCAGCAGCCAAAATAGGGTCTCACCCCTCCACTTT. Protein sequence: CASSQNRVSPLHF.